This TCR beta chain was recorded in a study of T-cell reconstitution after alpha-beta-depleted transplantation in children. Preparation of the TCRbeta library involved a method that used unique molecular identifiers. Using its own MiXCR run on the PCR reads, TCRdb lists one record per CDR3 protein. The sample carries 400,000 to 500,000 distinct CDR3 sequences, about a tenth recorded once. Losses at the gene ends were 4 bases for V and 5 bases for J; bases not matched to a gene: 6. This CDR3 comprises 15 residues. This clonotype was picked up many times. The V and J genes are TRBV12-3 or TRBV12-4 and TRBJ2-2; TRBD1 aligns across 8 bases. The sequence was collected from a human donor who donated a stem cell graft to a child with acute myeloid leukemia. Sequenced here: PBMCs from the stem cell graft donor, sampled from the stem cell graft. The CDR3 bases are TGTGCCAGCAGTTCCGGACAGGGTCGGACCGGGGAGCTGTTTTTT. Its protein product is CASSSGQGRTGELFF.